Presented here are 9 T cell receptor beta chains from one specimen sequenced in a study of blood T cell repertoires in COVID-19. Profiling relied on immunoSEQ multiplex PCR, and the TCRdb table lists in-frame clones only, not all of them. The data contain 150,000 to 200,000 clones, roughly 89% of them singletons. Sequenced input: peripheral blood. The origin of the receptors is a woman in her seventies with COVID-19, enrolled during active disease.

CDR3 protein: CASSPTILAGGSTGELFF. CDR3 in DNA: TGTGCCAGCAGCCCGACCATACTAGCGGGCGGATCTACCGGGGAGCTGTTTTTT. The chain recombines TRBV3-1 (or the pseudogene TRBV3-2) with TRBJ2-2, with TRBD2 matching over 9 bases. CDR1 is LGHDT and CDR2 is YNNKEL in the germline V gene (reference sequence). Trimming cost V 4 bases and J 5 bases; bases outside gene matches: 14. This CDR3 is built from 18 residues.

CDR3: CATSTSNINYNEQFF. The CDR3 DNA follows: TGTGCCACTTCAACTAGCAATATCAACTACAATGAGCAGTTCTTC. The chain links TRBV10-3 to TRBJ2-1; D might be TRBD2 (6 bases). Germline V gene lookup returns CDR1 ENHRY and CDR2 SYGVKD. The V end was cut by 10 bases, the J end by 3 bases, with 19 bases between. The CDR3 runs to 15 residues.

The sample holds a few counts of this clone. The gene calls are TRBV30 and TRBJ1-5; no reliable D call. The V end was cut by 3 bases, the J end by 7 bases, with 13 bases between. The CDR3 has 13 amino acids. Germline V gives CDR1 GTSNPN, CDR2 SVGIG (reference sequence). CDR3 sequence reads: CAWREGFEQPQHF. The CDR3 nucleotides are TGTGCCTGGAGGGAGGGTTTCGAGCAGCCCCAGCATTTT. Drawing the rest from reference TRBV30 and TRBJ1-5, the complete variable domain is SQTIHQWPATLVQPVGSPLSLECTVEGTSNPNLYWYRQAAGRGLQLLFYSVGIGQISSEVPQNLSASRPQDRQFILSSKKLLLSDSGFYLCAWREGFEQPQHFGDGTRLSIL.

The chain combines TRBV5-4 with TRBJ1-4; tentatively, D is TRBD1 (6 bases). The CDR3 runs 15 residues. Germline V CDR1 and CDR2: SGHNT, YYREEE (reference sequence). Trimming removed 1 base from V and 3 bases from J, with 10 bases in between. The CDR3 protein is CASSLQAGANEKLFF. The CDR3 nucleotides are TGTGCCAGCAGCTTGCAGGCAGGGGCTAATGAAAAACTGTTTTTT.

The chain links TRBV15 to TRBJ2-2; 10 bases are shared with TRBD2. CDR1 is LNHNV, CDR2 YYDKDF, per germline (reference sequence). CDR3 length: 15 residues. After removal of 3 bases from V and 5 bases from J, the junction contained 3 bases not matched to a gene. The chain's CDR3 is CATSSSGRSTGELFF. The CDR3 region has the DNA TGTGCCACCAGCAGTAGCGGGAGGTCGACCGGGGAGCTGTTTTTT.

The V call is TRBV29-1, the J call TRBJ1-2; unclear D gene. Trimming left V 0 bases short and J 8 bases short, with 13 bases between. CDR1 is SQVTM and CDR2 is ANQGSEA in the germline V gene. The CDR3 sequence is 13 residues long. This CDR3 is CSVEDPLLYGYTF. CDR3 nucleotide sequence: TGCAGCGTTGAAGACCCTTTGCTATACGGCTACACCTTC.

The chain is built from TRBV11-2 and TRBJ1-1, with D perhaps TRBD1 (5 bases). Germline V gene data show CDR1 as SGHAT and CDR2 as FQNNGV. There are 13 residues in the CDR3. The V end was cut by 1 base, the J end by 4 bases, with 7 bases between. The DNA of the CDR3 is TGTGCCAGCAGCTTAGTCAGGGTCACTGAAGCTTTCTTT. Translated: CASSLVRVTEAFF.

The chain uses TRBV19 and TRBJ1-1; D not certain. The germline gives CDR1 LNHDA, CDR2 SQIVND (reference sequence). Trimming removed 8 bases at V and 8 bases at J, with 9 bases between. The CDR3 loop spans 10 amino acids. The CDR3 coding sequence is TGTGCCAGTGGTGAGGTAGAAGCTTTCTTT. Translated, it gives CASGEVEAFF.

This chain links TRBV20-1 with TRBJ2-7, with TRBD2 identical over 9 bases. With 3 bases clipped from V and 2 bases from J, the junction kept 8 bases outside the gene matches. Looked up from germline, CDR1 is DFQATT and CDR2 is SNEGSKA (reference sequence). The CDR3 has 15 residues. CDR3 loop: CSASLIAGGTYEQYF. In DNA form, the CDR3 reads TGCAGTGCTAGTCTCATCGCGGGAGGGACCTACGAGCAGTACTTC.